This T cell receptor (beta chain) was found in a study of shared T cell receptors in the human thymus. The method was immunoSEQ multiplex PCR; TCRdb's version includes in-frame clones alone and lacks a portion of them. Of about 500,000 clones detected, about 84% appear once; the ten largest clones hold about 0.013%. V was cut by 2 bases and J by 0 bases, with 11 bases left in between. The CDR3 totals 16 residues. The germline gives CDR1 LNHNV, CDR2 YYDKDF (reference sequence). These same records also appear under a second study, on human thymus T cells. From that paper: Congenital heart defects were the reason for the corrective surgery that the donors, healthy Finnish infants, were having. Thymus tissue was removed during corrective cardiac surgery. In thymic and blood repertoires alike, V and J usage looked biased. Related studies found that unrelated individuals share highly overlapping thymic repertoires.

The sequence derives from a boy younger than two with a congenital heart defect. This chain connects TRBV15 to TRBJ2-1, with D possibly matching TRBD1 (5 bases). The sequencing sample was made of thymocytes. The CDR3 sequence: CATSRQDKSSYNEQFF. For the CDR3, the DNA is TGTGCCACCAGCAGACAGGACAAGAGCTCCTACAATGAGCAGTTCTTC.